One and the same sample provided the 29 T cell receptor beta chains below, sequenced in a study of T-cell reconstitution after alpha-beta-depleted transplantation in children. TCRbeta library preparation incorporated unique molecular identifiers. Via MiXCR, TCRdb re-called the PCR reads, giving one row per CDR3 protein. The data contain about 77,000 distinct CDR3 sequences, over 15% of them singletons. The sequencing here drew on PBMCs, mostly from graft donor cells, taken 360 days after TCRalphabeta/CD19-depleted stem cell transplant. The receptors stem from a male patient under 10 years old who had a stem cell transplant for acute lymphoblastic leukemia, so the T cells may come from the graft donor.

The genes are TRBV9 and TRBJ2-1, with TRBD2 identical over 8 bases. V was pared by 0 bases and J by 9 bases, with 2 bases of the junction left unmatched. From germline, CDR1 is SGDLS and CDR2 YYNGEE. The CDR3 consists of 13 residues. The CDR3 DNA is TGTGCCAGCAGCGTAGGAGCGGGAGTTGAGCAGTTCTTC. Amino acid sequence: CASSVGAGVEQFF.

The sample holds many counts of this clonotype. This chain connects TRBV7-9 to TRBJ1-2; D call uncertain. The germline V gene encodes CDR1 SEHNR and CDR2 FQNEAQ (reference sequence). The CDR3 loop spans 16 amino acids. Trimming took off 4 bases at V and 5 bases at J, with 20 bases between the two ends. CDR3 in amino acids: CASSSFLRTEGYGYTF. The CDR3 DNA sequence: TGTGCCAGCAGCTCGTTCTTGCGGACGGAGGGATATGGCTACACCTTC.

V is TRBV7-9 and J is TRBJ2-2, with D unclear. The V end lost 9 bases, the J end lost 5 bases, and 7 bases lay between the germline ends. This CDR3 spans 11 amino acids. Germline lookup yields CDR1 SEHNR and CDR2 FQNEAQ (reference sequence). The CDR3 loop reads CASENTGELFF. The CDR3 DNA is TGTGCCAGTGAAAATACCGGGGAGCTGTTTTTT.

The chain couples TRBV7-8 to TRBJ2-7; 8 bases are shared with TRBD1. The V gene end was trimmed by 5 bases and the J gene end by 3 bases; junction bases not matched to a gene: 3. Per the germline V gene, CDR1 is SGHVS and CDR2 is FQNEAQ. There are 13 residues in the CDR3. The CDR3 DNA reads TGTGCCAGCAGCCCCGGACAGGGCTACGAGCAGTACTTC. This codes for CASSPGQGYEQYF.

A few counts support this clonotype. The rearrangement uses TRBV5-1 and TRBJ1-1; D unclear. V was pared by 0 bases and J by 1 base, with 4 bases between. Germline V CDR1 and CDR2: SGHRS, YFSETQ. This CDR3 has 13 amino acids. As DNA, the CDR3 is TGCGCCAGCAGCTTGGTCCGGAACACTGAAGCTTTCTTT. It yields the protein CASSLVRNTEAFF.

The CDR3 region has the DNA TGTGCCAGCAGTTTCCGTTACAATGAGCAGTTCTTC. This encodes CASSFRYNEQFF. This rearrangement joins TRBV12-3 or TRBV12-4 to TRBJ2-1; D unresolved. The length of the CDR3 is 12 residues. V was trimmed by 3 bases and J by 4 bases, leaving 4 bases between them.

The J gene is TRBJ2-7, the V gene TRBV12-3 or TRBV12-4, with TRBD2 matching over 13 bases. The CDR3 length is 15 residues. V lost 7 bases and J lost 4; bases outside the gene matches: 7. The CDR3 DNA reads as TGTGCCAGCACTCCCTCGACTAGCGGGAGGTACGAGCAGTACTTC. Amino acid sequence: CASTPSTSGRYEQYF.

There are a few counts of this clonotype. CDR3 sequence: CASSKWTGGETDTQYF. In DNA form, the CDR3 reads TGTGCCAGCAGCAAATGGACAGGGGGCGAAACAGATACGCAGTATTTT. The chain combines TRBV21-1 with TRBJ2-3; the table's TRBD1 call for D was not verified on the DNA. TRBV21-1 is marked as a pseudogene. This CDR3 has 16 residues.

This clonotype was detected ten times or more. The gene calls are TRBV6-5 and TRBJ1-2; 9 nucleotides match TRBD1. This CDR3 is 16 amino acids long. Trimming took 6 bases from V and 1 from J; bases not matched to a gene: 9. The germline V gene has CDR1 MNHEY and CDR2 SVGAGI. As DNA, the CDR3 is TGTGCCAGCAGGGGACAGGGCCCTTTCTTTAACTATGGCTACACCTTC. This encodes CASRGQGPFFNYGYTF.

In its sample, this clonotype was seen a few times. The V gene is TRBV20-1, the J gene TRBJ2-7, with TRBD1 matching 10 bases. V was clipped by 6 bases and J by 8 bases; unmatched bases: 7. CDR3 length equals 12 residues. Germline values: CDR1 DFQATT, CDR2 SNEGSKA (reference sequence). CDR3 DNA sequence: TGCAGTGCCCCTGGGACAGGGGATCAGCAGTACTTC. Translating it yields CSAPGTGDQQYF.

This clonotype was detected a few times. The CDR3 spells CSLTSRSGANVLTF. Written as DNA, the CDR3 is TGCAGTCTGACCAGTCGCTCTGGGGCCAACGTCCTGACTTTC. V usage is TRBV29-1 and J usage is TRBJ2-6, with D unresolved. The CDR3 sequence is 14 residues long. Per the germline V gene, CDR1 is SQVTM and CDR2 is ANQGSEA.

The chain recombines TRBV10-3 with TRBJ2-7; possibly TRBD1 for D (5 bases). The CDR3 has 12 amino acids. The V gene lost 10 bases and the J gene lost 2 bases, with 12 bases spanning the gap. Germline-derived CDR1 and CDR2 are ENHRY and SYGVKD. As DNA, the CDR3 is TGTGCCACCGGGCAGGGCCCCTACGAGCAGTACTTC. This sequence encodes CATGQGPYEQYF.

V gene TRBV5-1 combines with J gene TRBJ2-3; D is undetermined. V lost 2 bases, J lost 6 bases, and 10 bases lay in between. Germline-derived CDR1 and CDR2 are SGHRS and YFSETQ. This CDR3 has 13 amino acids. The CDR3 is CASSLKRWDTQYF. The CDR3 DNA reads TGCGCCAGCAGCTTAAAAAGATGGGATACGCAGTATTTT.

This clonotype was seen a few times. This chain connects TRBV6-5 to TRBJ1-2; the D gene is possibly TRBD1 (6 bases). Trimming shortened V by 5 bases and J by 0 bases, and 13 bases separated the two germline ends. The CDR3 runs to 15 residues. Germline lookup yields CDR1 MNHEY and CDR2 SVGAGI. CDR3 region: CASSPRGPTNYGYTF. DNA of the CDR3: TGTGCCAGCAGTCCCAGGGGACCTACTAACTATGGCTACACCTTC.

The genes are TRBV6-1 and TRBJ1-2; the D gene is possibly TRBD1 (6 bases). Germline V lookup: CDR1 MNHNS, CDR2 SASEGT. The CDR3 spans 15 residues. V lost 6 bases and J lost 3, with 17 bases in between. DNA of the CDR3: TGTGCCAGCAGCCACGGGAGGGGGGACTACTATGGCTACACCTTC. It is translated as CASSHGRGDYYGYTF.

This clonotype was detected a few times. This chain connects TRBV7-9 to TRBJ2-7; TRBD1 agrees at 10 bases. The germline V gene encodes CDR1 SEHNR and CDR2 FQNEAQ (reference sequence). With 5 bases clipped from V and 2 bases from J, the junction kept 9 bases outside the gene matches. This CDR3 is built from 16 residues. CDR3 residues: CASSLFDRGLPYEQYF. DNA for the CDR3: TGTGCCAGCAGCCTTTTTGACAGGGGGCTCCCCTACGAGCAGTACTTC.

V and J are TRBV20-1 and TRBJ2-3, with D perhaps TRBD1 or TRBD2 (5 bases each). The CDR3 consists of 15 residues. V was clipped by 3 bases and J by 1 base, with 14 bases between them. Per germline, CDR1 DFQATT and CDR2 SNEGSKA (reference sequence). The CDR3 is CSARRGSAGTDTQYF. DNA for the CDR3: TGCAGTGCTAGGAGGGGCTCGGCGGGCACAGATACGCAGTATTTT.

This clonotype has more than one count but fewer than ten. The genes are TRBV5-1 and TRBJ2-1, with D tentatively TRBD2 (5 bases). The V gene's germline CDR1 is SGHRS and CDR2 YFSETQ. CDR3 size: 15 residues. Trimming took off 9 bases at V and 6 bases at J, with 22 bases between the two ends. The CDR3 loop reads CATSRVGGGSNEQFF. The CDR3 DNA is TGCGCCACCAGTCGGGTCGGAGGAGGTTCCAATGAGCAGTTCTTC. The whole variable domain, remainder taken from reference TRBV5-1 and TRBJ2-1, is KAGVTQTPRYLIKTRGQQVTLSCSPISGHRSVSWYQQTPGQGLQFLFEYFSETQRNKGNFPGRFSGRQFSNSRSEMNVSTLELGDSALYLCATSRVGGGSNEQFFGPGTRLTVL.

This clonotype came up a few times. The chain joins TRBV4-1 to TRBJ2-1; unclear D gene. V lost 0 bases to trimming and J lost 7 bases, with 7 bases between them. This CDR3 has 13 amino acids. Germline V gene data show CDR1 as MGHRA and CDR2 as YSYEKL. CDR3 sequence: CASSQEPSNEQFF. The CDR3 nucleotides read TGCGCCAGCAGCCAAGAACCTTCGAATGAGCAGTTCTTC.

This clonotype was seen a few times. The rearrangement uses TRBV12-3 or TRBV12-4 and TRBJ1-1; D is perhaps TRBD1 (5 bases). CDR3 length: 14 amino acids. Trimming took off 3 bases at V and 4 bases at J, with 12 bases between the two ends. The CDR3 region is CASSLFRDATEAFF. The CDR3 DNA reads as TGTGCCAGCAGTTTGTTCAGGGATGCCACTGAAGCTTTCTTT.

The chain is built from TRBV30 and TRBJ2-7; TRBD1 agrees at 9 bases. Germline CDR1 and CDR2: GTSNPN and SVGIG (reference sequence). This CDR3 has 13 amino acids. The V segment lost 7 bases and the J segment 0 bases; nucleotides outside the gene matches: 4. The CDR3 here is CAFRDRASYEQYF. Written as DNA, the CDR3 is TGTGCCTTCCGGGACAGGGCCTCCTACGAGCAGTACTTC.

V and J are TRBV12-3 or TRBV12-4 and TRBJ1-6; 7 positions match TRBD1. After removal of 6 bases from V and 6 bases from J, the junction contained 5 bases not matched to a gene. The CDR3 extends over 14 amino acids. CDR3 residues: CASSQGQPNSPLHF. The DNA of the CDR3 is TGTGCCAGCAGCCAGGGACAGCCTAATTCACCCCTCCACTTT.

This clonotype was recorded a few times. The rearrangement joins TRBV6-4 to TRBJ2-1; D remains unclear. The CDR3 consists of 15 residues. The V and J ends lost 5 bases and 3 bases respectively, with 14 bases between them. Germline V lookup: CDR1 MRHNA, CDR2 SNTAGT. CDR3 protein: CASSSDLTGYNEQFF. The CDR3 nucleotides are TGTGCCAGCAGTTCGGACCTAACGGGCTACAATGAGCAGTTCTTC.

This clonotype was seen more than once but under ten times. V gene TRBV20-1 combines with J gene TRBJ2-1; no clear D gene. Between the trimmed V and J ends, which lost 2 bases and 5 bases, there was a span of 10 bases. There are 13 residues in the CDR3. Looked up from germline, CDR1 is DFQATT and CDR2 is SNEGSKA (reference sequence). The CDR3 loop reads CSARTRQHNEQFF. In DNA form, the CDR3 reads TGCAGTGCTAGAACGCGACAACACAATGAGCAGTTCTTC.

This clonotype was observed at least ten times. DNA for the CDR3: TGTGCCAGCAGACTAAGTGGACTAGGCACAGATACGCAGTATTTT. It is translated as CASRLSGLGTDTQYF. The chain couples TRBV11-2 to TRBJ2-3; 7 nucleotides match TRBD2. Germline loops: CDR1 SGHAT, CDR2 FQNNGV. The CDR3 spans 15 residues. V gave up 6 bases and J gave up 1 base; unmatched junction bases: 7.

This clonotype was picked up many times. The rearrangement joins TRBV20-1 to TRBJ2-3; 12 bases are a match to TRBD2. The germline V gene has CDR1 DFQATT and CDR2 SNEGSKA (reference sequence). V shed 6 bases and J 6 bases; nucleotides not matched to a gene: 13. The CDR3 contains 16 residues. DNA of the CDR3: TGCAGTGCCCAACGACTAGCGGGAGCCCTACTCGATACGCAGTATTTT. Translation: CSAQRLAGALLDTQYF.

The chain couples TRBV5-1 to TRBJ2-3, with D unresolved. V was clipped by 4 bases and J by 0 bases, with 9 bases between them. This CDR3 contains 14 residues. Germline lookup yields CDR1 SGHRS and CDR2 YFSETQ. The CDR3 loop reads CASSPPTSTDTQYF. Here the CDR3 DNA reads TGCGCCAGCAGCCCCCCAACTAGCACAGATACGCAGTATTTT.

This clonotype was seen a handful of times. V is TRBV6-1 and J is TRBJ2-4; TRBD2 aligns across 7 bases. J gave up 5 bases and V 8 bases, and 9 bases lay outside the gene matches. This CDR3 region has 14 residues. Germline V gene lookup returns CDR1 MNHNS and CDR2 SASEGT. The CDR3 bases are TGTGCCAGCCGGGGAGCGGGGATTCAAAACATTCAGTACTTC. Its translation is CASRGAGIQNIQYF.

This clonotype showed up just a few times. The chain has TRBV30 and TRBJ2-7, with D perhaps matching TRBD1 (5 bases). This CDR3 spans 17 amino acids. V shed 0 bases and J shed 5 bases, with 23 bases lying between them. Germline V gene lookup returns CDR1 GTSNPN and CDR2 SVGIG (reference sequence). In DNA, the CDR3 is TGTGCCTGGAGTGTTGTTCTCCAGGGTTCCACCAGCCACGAGCAGTACTTC. Translating gives CAWSVVLQGSTSHEQYF.